This TCR beta chain was identified in a study of cytomegalovirus exposure and HLA in healthy donors. General study points: Per a prior analysis, the majority of TCR beta V segments were productive roughly 90% or roughly 30% of the time. Reports showed the classifier diagnosing cytomegalovirus status with high specificity and sensitivity.

Losses at the gene ends were 2 bases for V and 5 bases for J; bases not matched to a gene: 6. The CDR3 spans 14 residues. Germline values: CDR1 SGHRS, CDR2 YFSETQ. PCR involved 60 Vbeta and 13 Jbeta primers. TCRdb keeps only in-frame clones here, not all; method: immunoSEQ multiplex PCR. The sample consists of about 210,000 clones, roughly 74% of them appearing once. In the case of this clone: Its target is not known.

The specimen was PBMCs. This rearrangement joins TRBV5-1 to TRBJ2-5, with 7 bases aligning to TRBD1. This clonotype originated in a woman in her 30s in good health and CMV-seropositive. CDR3 protein: CASSFRGTLETQYF. Written as DNA, the CDR3 is TGCGCCAGCAGCTTCAGGGGGACCTTGGAGACCCAGTACTTC.